This T cell receptor beta chain comes out of a study of glioma-infiltrating T cells after dendritic cell vaccination. Study overall: Autologous tumor lysate-pulsed dendritic cell vaccination was given between about 2003 and 2013.

Input was 2 to 2.5 ug genomic DNA, or all available if less. Primers: 60 V beta forward and 13 J beta reverse. Only in-frame clones appear in the TCRdb table, and some are missing; sequencing was by immunoSEQ multiplex PCR. The sample includes about 100,000 clones, around 80% seen only once; the top ten take approximately 6%. PBMC were collected before vaccination, two weeks after the third vaccination, and at progression. Per germline, CDR1 SGHRS and CDR2 YFSETQ. The CDR3 has 16 residues. V was pared by 5 bases and J by 5 bases, with 7 bases of the junction left unmatched. The chain combines TRBV5-1 with TRBJ2-1; the match to TRBD2 covers 13 bases. This receptor was taken from a human donor with glioblastoma. Sequencing was performed on blood, taken before dendritic cell vaccination. CDR3 bases: TGCGCCAGCAGATATCCGGGACTAGCGGGGAACAATGAGCAGTTCTTC. Amino acid sequence: CASRYPGLAGNNEQFF.